These 31 T cell receptor beta chains share one sample of origin, sequenced in a study of T-cell memory formation after mild COVID-19. One entry per CDR3 protein, called by TCRdb with MiXCR from the 5' RACE reads. The sample includes 550,000 to 600,000 distinct CDR3 sequences, 17% seen only once; the top ten take around 8.1%. Sequenced: PBMCs or a T cell subset sorted from them (not recorded which). Receptors originate from an adult woman who had mild COVID-19 (a few samples of this study predate the infection). Cell type and time point are not known.

This clonotype was detected only a few times. The chain links TRBV5-1 to TRBJ2-7; D ambiguous. Germline lookup yields CDR1 SGHRS and CDR2 YFSETQ. CDR3 length: 15 residues. Deletions cut 4 bases from V and 2 bases from J, with 16 bases between. The CDR3 region has the DNA TGCGCCAGCAGCAAATTGGCAGACCCAGCCTACGAGCAGTACTTC. It yields the protein CASSKLADPAYEQYF.

The J gene is TRBJ1-6, the V gene TRBV12-3 or TRBV12-4; the D is unclear. V was pared by 6 bases and J by 11 bases, with 20 bases between. This CDR3 contains 15 residues. CDR3 in amino acids: CASRRANPPSAPLHF. CDR3 DNA: TGTGCCAGCAGACGGGCCAACCCACCGTCGGCACCCCTCCACTTT.

This clonotype was recorded a few times. The chain carries TRBV29-1 and TRBJ1-2; possible D gene TRBD1, 5 bases. Trimming took 6 bases from V and 0 from J, leaving 14 bases between them. CDR1 and CDR2 (germline): SQVTM, ANQGSEA. The CDR3 is 14 amino acids. The CDR3 region is CSVVDSFPNYGYTF. CDR3 DNA: TGCAGCGTCGTTGACAGTTTCCCTAACTATGGCTACACCTTC.

The chain joins TRBV20-1 to TRBJ1-1; no clear D. Trimming removed 4 bases at V and 5 bases at J, with 8 bases between. Germline V gene lookup returns CDR1 DFQATT and CDR2 SNEGSKA (reference sequence). The CDR3 runs 11 residues. CDR3 in DNA: TGCAGTGCTATAGAGCGGACTGAAGCTTTCTTT. Amino acid sequence: CSAIERTEAFF.

The gene calls are TRBV29-1 and TRBJ2-7; 8 bases align to TRBD2. The CDR3 extends over 13 amino acids. Germline loops: CDR1 SQVTM, CDR2 ANQGSEA. V lost 5 bases to trimming and J lost 0 bases; unmatched junction nucleotides: 3. Written as DNA, the CDR3 is TGCAGCGTTAGCGGGAGAACCTCCTACGAGCAGTACTTC. It is translated as CSVSGRTSYEQYF.

The chain has TRBV7-3 and TRBJ2-3; weak D call: TRBD2 (6 bases). The V gene's germline CDR1 is SGHTA and CDR2 FQGTGA. This CDR3 comprises 15 residues. The V gene lost 2 bases and the J gene lost 5 bases, with 14 bases spanning the gap. This chain's CDR3 is CASSLGGLAKDTQYF. CDR3 in DNA: TGTGCCAGCAGCTTAGGAGGTCTAGCGAAAGATACGCAGTATTTT.

The V call is TRBV9, the J call TRBJ1-6; 7 bases are a match to TRBD1. V shed 4 bases, J shed 10 bases, and the junction held 14 bases outside the gene matches. Germline V CDR1 and CDR2: SGDLS, YYNGEE. The CDR3 extends over 16 amino acids. CDR3 nucleotides: TGTGCCAGCAGCAAACATGATCCAGGGGGGGGCTCACCCCTCCACTTT. Translated: CASSKHDPGGGSPLHF.

This clonotype was counted between two and nine times. CDR3: CASSEALLPGRGVQPQHF. CDR3 DNA sequence: TGTGCCAGCAGTGAAGCGCTGCTACCCGGGAGGGGGGTTCAGCCCCAGCATTTT. The chain has TRBV2 and TRBJ1-5, with D possibly matching TRBD1 (6 bases). The ends were cut back, 0 bases at V and 6 bases at J, with 21 bases in the middle. CDR3 length: 18 amino acids. Germline CDR1 and CDR2: SNHLY and FYNNEI. The full variable domain, rest sourced from reference TRBV2 and TRBJ1-5, is EPEVTQTPSHQVTQMGQEVILRCVPISNHLYFYWYRQILGQKVEFLVSFYNNEISEKSEIFDDQFSVERPDGSNFTLKIRSTKLEDSAMYFCASSEALLPGRGVQPQHFGDGTRLSIL.

This sequence joins TRBV20-1 and TRBJ2-1, with 8 bases that match TRBD2. This CDR3 has 13 amino acids. Unmatched junction bases numbered 1, after V lost 3 bases and J lost 3 bases. Germline CDR1 reads DFQATT; CDR2 reads SNEGSKA (reference sequence). CDR3 DNA sequence: TGCAGTGCTAGTCTAGCGGGCTACAATGAGCAGTTCTTC. Encoded protein: CSASLAGYNEQFF.

This clonotype has a count of ten or more. The rearrangement uses TRBV7-9 and TRBJ2-7; a possible D gene is TRBD2 (5 bases). The CDR3 is made up of 13 amino acids. The germline gives CDR1 SEHNR, CDR2 FQNEAQ (reference sequence). The V end lost 6 bases, the J end lost 1 base, and 10 bases lay between the germline ends. The CDR3 here is CASSSGISYEQYF. CDR3 nucleotides: TGTGCCAGCAGTTCCGGGATATCCTACGAGCAGTACTTC.

This clonotype was seen only a few times. The genes are TRBV7-9 and TRBJ1-4; D is unclear. V lost 1 base and J 8 bases, leaving 11 bases between the germline ends. Germline assignment: CDR1 SEHNR and CDR2 FQNEAQ (reference sequence). This CDR3 has 14 residues. CDR3 in amino acids: CASSLERVQEKLFF. DNA for the CDR3: TGTGCCAGCAGCTTAGAAAGGGTACAGGAAAAACTGTTTTTT.

The gene calls are TRBV6-5 and TRBJ1-4; TRBD1 aligns across 7 bases. Germline trimming cut 4 bases from V and 8 bases from J; bases unmatched to any gene: 10. Germline CDR1 MNHEY, CDR2 SVGAGI. This CDR3 spans 15 amino acids. In DNA, the CDR3 is TGTGCCAGCAGTTTCGGTCAGGGGGTAGGCGAAAAACTGTTTTTT. Encoded protein: CASSFGQGVGEKLFF.

This clonotype was counted only a few times. J is TRBJ2-1 and V is TRBV20-1, with 10 bases identical to TRBD2. CDR3 length equals 18 residues. Germline-derived CDR1 and CDR2 are DFQATT and SNEGSKA (reference sequence). V was pared by 8 bases and J by 6 bases, with 22 bases of the junction left unmatched. This chain's CDR3 is CSTIPGGLLAGRGNEQFF. In DNA form, the CDR3 reads TGCAGTACCATACCTGGGGGGCTACTAGCGGGAAGAGGCAATGAGCAGTTCTTC.

This clonotype was found a few times. The chain uses TRBV7-9 and TRBJ2-7; D may be TRBD1 (6 bases). The CDR3 has 14 residues. The germline V gene has CDR1 SEHNR and CDR2 FQNEAQ (reference sequence). With 1 base removed from V and 3 bases from J, the gap between germline ends came to 10 bases. The CDR3 coding sequence is TGTGCCAGCAGCTTAGAAGGACAGTTCTACGAGCAGTACTTC. Its protein is CASSLEGQFYEQYF.

This clonotype was seen a few times. CDR3 sequence reads: CASSLAGQGRNSPLHF. The CDR3 DNA follows: TGTGCCAGCAGCTTGGCCGGTCAGGGCAGAAATTCACCCCTCCACTTT. The chain has TRBV5-6 and TRBJ1-6, with D possibly being TRBD1 (5 bases). V lost 0 bases and J lost 7, with 14 bases in between. The germline V gene encodes CDR1 SGHDT and CDR2 YYEEEE. This CDR3 has 16 amino acids.

The chain has TRBV20-1 and TRBJ2-3; 15 bases are shared with TRBD2. The CDR3 sequence is 18 residues long. Germline V CDR1 and CDR2: DFQATT, SNEGSKA (reference sequence). Germline trimming cut 4 bases from V and 5 bases from J; bases unmatched to any gene: 13. CDR3 sequence reads: CSAKFTWTSGGAQDTQYF. The DNA for the CDR3 is TGCAGTGCTAAATTTACCTGGACTAGCGGGGGGGCCCAAGATACGCAGTATTTT.

This clonotype has ten or more counts. The genes are TRBV12-3 or TRBV12-4 and TRBJ1-1; D gene ambiguous. The CDR3 has 13 amino acids. This CDR3 reads CAQLLDSGTEAFF. In DNA form, the CDR3 reads TGTGCTCAGCTATTAGATTCGGGCACTGAAGCTTTCTTT.

V usage is TRBV4-3 and J usage is TRBJ2-3; 8 nucleotides align to TRBD1. Unmatched junction bases numbered 16, after V lost 4 bases and J lost 4 bases. The CDR3 totals 18 residues. The germline V gene encodes CDR1 LGHNA and CDR2 YSLEER. The CDR3 region has the DNA TGCGCCAGCAGCCGGCTGATTTTTGGACAGGGATCATCAGATACGCAGTATTTT. This translates into CASSRLIFGQGSSDTQYF.

This clonotype has a handful of counts. The rearrangement links TRBV12-3 or TRBV12-4 to TRBJ2-5; TRBD1 agrees at 7 bases. This CDR3 has 14 amino acids. J lost 4 bases, V lost 5 bases, and 7 bases had no gene match. The CDR3 DNA follows: TGTGCCAGCAGTGCGACAGGGCCCGGAGAGACCCAGTACTTC. Its translation: CASSATGPGETQYF.

The V gene is TRBV20-1, the J gene TRBJ2-2; D gene uncertain. This CDR3 has 14 amino acids. V shed 3 bases and J shed 1 base, with 9 bases lying between them. Germline V gene data show CDR1 as DFQATT and CDR2 as SNEGSKA (reference sequence). The CDR3 region is CSARLEKNTGELFF. CDR3 bases: TGCAGTGCTAGGCTGGAGAAGAACACCGGGGAGCTGTTTTTT.

This clonotype was counted at least ten times. The chain joins TRBV4-1 to TRBJ1-1; D gene uncertain. The CDR3 length is 16 residues. Germline CDR1 is MGHRA and CDR2 is YSYEKL. Trimming removed 1 base from V and 0 bases from J, with 12 bases in between. CDR3 DNA sequence: TGCGCCAGCAGCCAAGCAATATTCGGAGTGAACACTGAAGCTTTCTTT. It specifies CASSQAIFGVNTEAFF.

The J gene is TRBJ2-1, the V gene TRBV18, with D tentatively TRBD1 (5 bases). V shed 3 bases and J shed 1 base, with 10 bases lying between them. Germline CDR1 KGHSH, CDR2 LQKENI. This CDR3 has 15 residues. CDR3 region: CASSPWTQSYNEQFF. In nucleotides, the CDR3 is TGTGCCAGCTCACCCTGGACACAGTCCTACAATGAGCAGTTCTTC. Based on the CDR3 plus reference TRBV18 and TRBJ2-1, the full variable domain is NAGVMQNPRHLVRRRGQEARLRCSPMKGHSHVYWYRQLPEEGLKFMVYLQKENIIDESGMPKERFSAEFPKEGPSILRIQQVVRGDSAAYFCASSPWTQSYNEQFFGPGTRLTVL.

A few counts support this clonotype. The chain carries TRBV5-6 and TRBJ1-2; D remains unclear. Trimming left V 0 bases short and J 7 bases short, with 13 bases between. Germline V lookup: CDR1 SGHDT, CDR2 YYEEEE. The CDR3 spans 14 residues. The CDR3 reads CASSLEPTGGGYTF. DNA of the CDR3: TGTGCCAGCAGCTTGGAGCCAACCGGCGGTGGCTACACCTTC.

This clonotype was observed a few times. The rearrangement joins TRBV27 to TRBJ1-5; D gene ambiguous. This CDR3 contains 13 residues. Germline values: CDR1 MNHEY, CDR2 SMNVEV (reference sequence). V was cut by 4 bases and J by 4 bases, with 8 bases left in between. CDR3 bases: TGTGCCAGCAGTTACGGGCCGAATCAGCCCCAGCATTTT. As protein: CASSYGPNQPQHF.

The CDR3: CASSSGQGDVDGYTF. The CDR3 DNA reads TGTGCCAGCAGCTCCGGACAGGGGGATGTGGATGGCTACACCTTC. The V call is TRBV7-9, the J call TRBJ1-2; 10 bases are shared with TRBD1. Germline-derived CDR1 and CDR2 are SEHNR and FQNEAQ (reference sequence). The CDR3 extends over 15 amino acids. The junction had 8 bases not matched to a gene; V was cut back by 4 bases and J by 6 bases.

The chain is built from TRBV9 and TRBJ1-2; 8 positions match TRBD1. This CDR3 region has 12 residues. Germline CDR1 and CDR2: SGDLS and YYNGEE. Germline trimming cut 4 bases from V and 7 bases from J; bases unmatched to any gene: 3. The CDR3 loop reads CASSTGGFGYTF. CDR3 DNA: TGTGCCAGCAGCACAGGGGGGTTTGGCTACACCTTC.

This clonotype was detected a few times. V and J are TRBV6-5 and TRBJ2-7; 15 bases match TRBD2. The CDR3 sequence is 16 residues long. From germline, CDR1 is MNHEY and CDR2 SVGAGI. V was clipped by 5 bases and J by 5 bases; unmatched bases: 7. The CDR3 loop reads CASSATGTSGRNEQYF. CDR3 nucleotides: TGTGCCAGCAGTGCAACCGGGACTAGCGGGAGGAACGAGCAGTACTTC.

This clonotype came up a few times. The chain has TRBV11-2 and TRBJ2-1, with TRBD2 matching 12 bases. The CDR3 is 17 amino acids. Germline assignment: CDR1 SGHAT and CDR2 FQNNGV. J was trimmed by 6 bases and V by 0 bases; bases with no gene match: 6. The CDR3 sequence is CASSLDGLAGGFNEQFF. The CDR3 DNA reads TGTGCCAGCAGCTTAGATGGCCTAGCGGGGGGGTTCAATGAGCAGTTCTTC.

This clonotype was observed a few times. V gene TRBV12-3 or TRBV12-4 combines with J gene TRBJ2-2; D remains ambiguous. The CDR3 is 14 residues long. Trimming took off 5 bases at V and 3 bases at J, with 10 bases between the two ends. The CDR3 region has the DNA TGTGCCAGCAGTCTTCAGGCGTACACCGGGGAGCTGTTTTTT. It specifies CASSLQAYTGELFF.

V is TRBV5-1 and J is TRBJ2-1; 9 bases match TRBD2. CDR3 length: 16 residues. With 1 base clipped from V and 2 bases from J, the junction kept 4 bases outside the gene matches. The V gene's germline CDR1 is SGHRS and CDR2 YFSETQ. In nucleotides, the CDR3 is TGCGCCAGCAGCTTGAGTAGCGGGGGAACCTACAATGAGCAGTTCTTC. Translating gives CASSLSSGGTYNEQFF.

This clonotype occurred a few times. The chain couples TRBV5-1 to TRBJ2-5, with 8 bases that match TRBD2. The CDR3 consists of 16 residues. Germline V gene data show CDR1 as SGHRS and CDR2 as YFSETQ. V was pared by 1 base and J by 4 bases, with 9 bases of the junction left unmatched. Here the CDR3 DNA reads TGCGCCAGCAGCTTGAGTGGGTTAGCGGGGTCAGAGACCCAGTACTTC. The encoded protein is CASSLSGLAGSETQYF.